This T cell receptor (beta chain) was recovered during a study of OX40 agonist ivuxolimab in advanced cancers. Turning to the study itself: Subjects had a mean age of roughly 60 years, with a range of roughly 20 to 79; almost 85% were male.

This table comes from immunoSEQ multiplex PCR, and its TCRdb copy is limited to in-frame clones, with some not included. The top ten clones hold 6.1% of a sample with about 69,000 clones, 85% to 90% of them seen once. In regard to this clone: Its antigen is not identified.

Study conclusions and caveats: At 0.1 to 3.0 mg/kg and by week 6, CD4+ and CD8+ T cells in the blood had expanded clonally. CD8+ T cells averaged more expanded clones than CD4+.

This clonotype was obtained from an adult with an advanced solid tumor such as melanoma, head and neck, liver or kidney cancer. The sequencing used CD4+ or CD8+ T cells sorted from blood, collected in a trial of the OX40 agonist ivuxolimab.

CDR3 region: CASSRQGGEQYF. The DNA for the CDR3 is TGTGCCAGCAGCCGACAGGGAGGTGAGCAGTACTTC. The chain employs TRBV7-9 and TRBJ2-7; D perhaps matches TRBD1 (7 bases). In germline, CDR1 is SEHNR, CDR2 FQNEAQ (reference sequence). Trimming stripped 5 bases from V and 7 bases from J, with 12 bases between. The CDR3 has 12 amino acids.